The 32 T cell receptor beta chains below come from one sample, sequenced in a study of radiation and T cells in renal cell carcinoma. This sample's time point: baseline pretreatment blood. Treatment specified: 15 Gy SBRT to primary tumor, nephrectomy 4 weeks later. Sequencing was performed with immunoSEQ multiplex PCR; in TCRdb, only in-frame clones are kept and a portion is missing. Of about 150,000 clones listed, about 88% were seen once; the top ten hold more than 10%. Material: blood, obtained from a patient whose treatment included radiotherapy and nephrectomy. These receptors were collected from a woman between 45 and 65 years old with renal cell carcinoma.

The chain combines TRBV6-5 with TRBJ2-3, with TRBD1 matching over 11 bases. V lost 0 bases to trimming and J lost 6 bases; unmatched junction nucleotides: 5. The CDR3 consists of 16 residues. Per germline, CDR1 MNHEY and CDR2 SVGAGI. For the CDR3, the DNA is TGTGCCAGCAGTTACTCGGGGACAGGGGGATCGGATACGCAGTATTTT. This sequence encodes CASSYSGTGGSDTQYF.

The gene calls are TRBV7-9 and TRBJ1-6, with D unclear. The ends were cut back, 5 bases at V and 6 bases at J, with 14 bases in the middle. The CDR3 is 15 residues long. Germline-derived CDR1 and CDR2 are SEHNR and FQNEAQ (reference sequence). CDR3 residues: CASSPSAGLNSPLHF. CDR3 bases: TGTGCCAGCAGCCCGAGTGCGGGCCTTAATTCACCCCTCCACTTT.

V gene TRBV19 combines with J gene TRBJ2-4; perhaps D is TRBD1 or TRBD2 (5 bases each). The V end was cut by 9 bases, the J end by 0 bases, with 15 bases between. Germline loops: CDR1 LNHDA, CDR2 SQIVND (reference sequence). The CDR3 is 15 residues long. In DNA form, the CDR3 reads TGTGCCAGCGCCTCGGGACGGATAGCCAAAAACATTCAGTACTTC. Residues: CASASGRIAKNIQYF.

CDR3 coding DNA: TGTGCCACCAGCGAAGACCGGGACACATCCTACAATGAGCAGTTCTTC. Its protein product is CATSEDRDTSYNEQFF. The gene calls are TRBV15 and TRBJ2-1; perhaps TRBD1 as D (6 bases). Between the trimmed V and J ends, which lost 5 bases and 1 base, there was a span of 15 bases. The CDR3 is made up of 16 amino acids. CDR1 is LNHNV and CDR2 is YYDKDF in the germline V gene (reference sequence).

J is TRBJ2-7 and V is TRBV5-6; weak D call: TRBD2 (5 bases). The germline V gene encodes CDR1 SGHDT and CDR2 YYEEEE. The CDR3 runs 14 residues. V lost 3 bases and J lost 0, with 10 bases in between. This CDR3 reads CASSSDWYSYEQYF. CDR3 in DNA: TGTGCCAGCAGCTCGGACTGGTACTCCTACGAGCAGTACTTC.

CDR3 bases: TGCAGCGTTGAAGATTTCCGGGACTCGAACAATGAGCAGTTCTTC. It codes for CSVEDFRDSNNEQFF. This chain links TRBV29-1 with TRBJ2-1; TRBD2 might be the D (6 bases). V was cut by 0 bases and J by 5 bases, with 14 bases left in between. This CDR3 contains 15 residues. CDR1 is SQVTM, CDR2 ANQGSEA, per germline.

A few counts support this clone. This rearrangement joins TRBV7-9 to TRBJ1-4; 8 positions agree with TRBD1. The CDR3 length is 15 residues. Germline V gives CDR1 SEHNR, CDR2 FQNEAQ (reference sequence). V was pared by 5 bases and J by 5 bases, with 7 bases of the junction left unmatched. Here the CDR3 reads CASSPYRGGNEKLFF. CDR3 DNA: TGTGCCAGCAGCCCATACAGGGGGGGAAATGAAAAACTGTTTTTT.

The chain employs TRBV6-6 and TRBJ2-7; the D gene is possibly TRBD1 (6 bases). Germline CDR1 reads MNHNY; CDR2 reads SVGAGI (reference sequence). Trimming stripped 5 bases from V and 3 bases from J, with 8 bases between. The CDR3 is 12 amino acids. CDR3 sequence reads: CASSRDIYEQYF. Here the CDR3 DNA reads TGTGCCAGCAGTCGGGACATCTACGAGCAGTACTTC.

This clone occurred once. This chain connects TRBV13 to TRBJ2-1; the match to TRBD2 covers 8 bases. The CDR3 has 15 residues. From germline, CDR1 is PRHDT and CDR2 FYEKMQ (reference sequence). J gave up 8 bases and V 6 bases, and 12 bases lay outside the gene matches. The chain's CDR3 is CASRRPGLGLDEQFF. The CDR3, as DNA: TGTGCCAGCAGACGACCGGGACTAGGTCTCGATGAGCAGTTCTTC.

The CDR3 DNA is TGCGCCAGCAGCTTGGTTACGGGTAGGGAAGCTTTCTTT. Amino acids: CASSLVTGREAFF. V and J are TRBV5-1 and TRBJ1-1; D not resolved. This CDR3 region has 13 residues. Trimming shortened V by 0 bases and J by 8 bases, and 11 bases separated the two germline ends. Germline loops: CDR1 SGHRS, CDR2 YFSETQ.

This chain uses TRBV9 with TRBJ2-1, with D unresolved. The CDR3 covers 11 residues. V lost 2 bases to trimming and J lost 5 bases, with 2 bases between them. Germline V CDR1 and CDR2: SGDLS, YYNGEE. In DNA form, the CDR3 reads TGTGCCAGCAGCGTGAACAATGAGCAGTTCTTC. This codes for CASSVNNEQFF.

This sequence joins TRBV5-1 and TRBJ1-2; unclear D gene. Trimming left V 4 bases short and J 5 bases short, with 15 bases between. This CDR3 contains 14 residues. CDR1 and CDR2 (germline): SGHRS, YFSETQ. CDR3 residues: CASSPGAGLYGYTF. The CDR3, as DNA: TGCGCCAGCAGCCCGGGAGCGGGTCTTTATGGCTACACCTTC. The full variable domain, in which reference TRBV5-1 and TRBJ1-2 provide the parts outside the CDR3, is KAGVTQTPRYLIKTRGQQVTLSCSPISGHRSVSWYQQTPGQGLQFLFEYFSETQRNKGNFPGRFSGRQFSNSRSEMNVSTLELGDSALYLCASSPGAGLYGYTFGSGTRLTVV.

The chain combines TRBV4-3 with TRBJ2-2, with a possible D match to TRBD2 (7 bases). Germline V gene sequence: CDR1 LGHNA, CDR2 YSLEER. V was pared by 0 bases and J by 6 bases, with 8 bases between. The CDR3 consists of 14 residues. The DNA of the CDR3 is TGCGCCAGCAGCCAAGACGGGGGGCCCGGGGAGCTGTTTTTT. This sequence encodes CASSQDGGPGELFF.

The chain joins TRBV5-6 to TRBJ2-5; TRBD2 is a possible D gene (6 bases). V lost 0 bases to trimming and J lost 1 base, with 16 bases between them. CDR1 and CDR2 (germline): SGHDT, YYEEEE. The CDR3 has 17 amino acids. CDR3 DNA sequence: TGTGCCAGCAGCTTGGTCGAACTGGAGGGCAGCCAAGAGACCCAGTACTTC. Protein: CASSLVELEGSQETQYF.

The chain's CDR3 is CAISEEPNTEAFF. CDR3 coding DNA: TGTGCCATCAGTGAGGAACCGAACACTGAAGCTTTCTTT. The chain carries TRBV10-3 and TRBJ1-1; D is unresolved. The V and J ends lost 2 bases and 1 base respectively, with 5 bases between them. CDR1 and CDR2 (germline): ENHRY, SYGVKD. This CDR3 is 13 amino acids long.

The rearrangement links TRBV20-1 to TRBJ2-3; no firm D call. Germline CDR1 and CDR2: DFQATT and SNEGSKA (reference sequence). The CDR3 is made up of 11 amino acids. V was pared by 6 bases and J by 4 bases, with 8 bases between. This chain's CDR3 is CSALWADTQYF. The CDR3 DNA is TGCAGTGCCCTATGGGCAGATACGCAGTATTTT.

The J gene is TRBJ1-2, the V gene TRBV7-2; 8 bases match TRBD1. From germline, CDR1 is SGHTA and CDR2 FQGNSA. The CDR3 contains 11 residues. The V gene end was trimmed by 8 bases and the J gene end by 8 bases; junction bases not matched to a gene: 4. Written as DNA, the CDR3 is TGTGCCAGCGGACAGGGTTACGGCTACACCTTC. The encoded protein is CASGQGYGYTF.

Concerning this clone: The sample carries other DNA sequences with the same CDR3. CDR3 coding DNA: TGTGCCAGCAGCCTCCGGGACAGGGGGTCGAACACTGAAGCTTTCTTT. Translated: CASSLRDRGSNTEAFF. V is TRBV7-8 and J is TRBJ1-1; 11 bases agree with TRBD1. This CDR3 is 16 amino acids long. From germline, CDR1 is SGHVS and CDR2 FQNEAQ. J gave up 1 base and V 5 bases, and 6 bases lay outside the gene matches.

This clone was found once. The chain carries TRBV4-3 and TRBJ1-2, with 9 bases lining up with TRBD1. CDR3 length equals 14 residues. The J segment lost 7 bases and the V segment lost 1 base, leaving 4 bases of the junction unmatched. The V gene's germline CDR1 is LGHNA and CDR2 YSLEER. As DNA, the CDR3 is TGCGCCAGCAGCCAAGGGGGGACAGGGATTGGCTACACCTTC. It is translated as CASSQGGTGIGYTF.

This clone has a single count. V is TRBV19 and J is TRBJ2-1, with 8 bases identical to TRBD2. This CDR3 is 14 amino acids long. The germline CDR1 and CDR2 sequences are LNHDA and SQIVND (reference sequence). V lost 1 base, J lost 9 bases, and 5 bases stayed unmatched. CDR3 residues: CASSIAGGPGEQFF. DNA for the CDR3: TGTGCCAGTAGTATAGCGGGGGGGCCAGGTGAGCAGTTCTTC.

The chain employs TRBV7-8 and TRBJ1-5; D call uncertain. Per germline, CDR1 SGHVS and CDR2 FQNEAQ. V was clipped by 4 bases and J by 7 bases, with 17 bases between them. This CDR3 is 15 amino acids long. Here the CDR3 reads CASSWGRGSGQPQHF. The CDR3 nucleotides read TGTGCCAGCAGCTGGGGTCGGGGTTCGGGACAGCCCCAGCATTTT.

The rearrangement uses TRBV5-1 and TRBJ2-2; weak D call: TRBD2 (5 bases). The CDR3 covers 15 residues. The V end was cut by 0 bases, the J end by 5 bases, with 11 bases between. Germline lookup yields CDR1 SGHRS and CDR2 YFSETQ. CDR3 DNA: TGCGCCAGCAGCTTGGAAGGAGGTCGGACCGGGGAGCTGTTTTTT. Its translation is CASSLEGGRTGELFF.

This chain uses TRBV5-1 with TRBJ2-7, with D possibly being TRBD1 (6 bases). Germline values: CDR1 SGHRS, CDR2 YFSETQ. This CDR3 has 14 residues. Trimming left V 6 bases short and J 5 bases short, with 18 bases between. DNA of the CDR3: TGCGCCAGCAAGTGGGCAGGGGTTGGCCACGAGCAGTACTTC. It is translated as CASKWAGVGHEQYF.

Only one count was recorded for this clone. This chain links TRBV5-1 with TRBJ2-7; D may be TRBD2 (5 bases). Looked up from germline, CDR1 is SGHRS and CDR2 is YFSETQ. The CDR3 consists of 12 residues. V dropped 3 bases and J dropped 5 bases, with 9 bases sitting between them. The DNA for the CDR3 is TGCGCCAGCAGCTACGTCGGGGACGAGCAGTACTTC. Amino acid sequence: CASSYVGDEQYF.

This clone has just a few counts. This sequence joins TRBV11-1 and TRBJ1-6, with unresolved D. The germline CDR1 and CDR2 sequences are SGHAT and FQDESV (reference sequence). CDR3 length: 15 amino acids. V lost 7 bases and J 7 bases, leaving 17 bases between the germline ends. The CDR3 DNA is TGTGCCAGCACGAAAGGTCTTCCCTCGAATTCACCCCTCCACTTT. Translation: CASTKGLPSNSPLHF.

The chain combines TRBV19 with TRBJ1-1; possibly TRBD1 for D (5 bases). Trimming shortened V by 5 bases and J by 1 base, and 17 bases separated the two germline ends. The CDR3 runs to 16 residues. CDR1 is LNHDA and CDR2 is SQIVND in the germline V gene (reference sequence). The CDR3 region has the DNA TGTGCCAGTAGTCGTCCGTCCGGGGCGACGAACACTGAAGCTTTCTTT. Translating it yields CASSRPSGATNTEAFF.

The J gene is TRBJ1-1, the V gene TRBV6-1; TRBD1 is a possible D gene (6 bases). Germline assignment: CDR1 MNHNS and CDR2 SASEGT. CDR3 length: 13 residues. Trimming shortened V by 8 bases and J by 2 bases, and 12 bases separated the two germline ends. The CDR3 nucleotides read TGTGCCAGCCACAGGGATTTTAACACTGAAGCTTTCTTT. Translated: CASHRDFNTEAFF.

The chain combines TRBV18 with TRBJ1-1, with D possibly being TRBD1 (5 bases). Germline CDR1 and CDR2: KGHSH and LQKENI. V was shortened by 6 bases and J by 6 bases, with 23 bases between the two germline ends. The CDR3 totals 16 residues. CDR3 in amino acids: CASSPRERPQGPEAFF. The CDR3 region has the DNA TGTGCCAGCTCCCCCAGGGAGCGGCCCCAAGGACCTGAAGCTTTCTTT.

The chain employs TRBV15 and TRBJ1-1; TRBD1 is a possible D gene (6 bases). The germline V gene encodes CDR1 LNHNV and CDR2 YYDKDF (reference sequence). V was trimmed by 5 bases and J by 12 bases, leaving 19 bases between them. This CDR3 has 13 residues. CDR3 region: CATSGGTFGIPFF. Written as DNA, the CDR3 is TGTGCCACCAGCGGAGGGACATTTGGGATCCCTTTCTTT.

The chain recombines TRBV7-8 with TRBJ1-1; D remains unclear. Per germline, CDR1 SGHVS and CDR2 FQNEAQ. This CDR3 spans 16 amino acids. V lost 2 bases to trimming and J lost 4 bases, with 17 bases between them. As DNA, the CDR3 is TGTGCCAGCAGCTTAATAGGTCTGGTAAAGGGCACTGAAGCTTTCTTT. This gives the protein CASSLIGLVKGTEAFF.

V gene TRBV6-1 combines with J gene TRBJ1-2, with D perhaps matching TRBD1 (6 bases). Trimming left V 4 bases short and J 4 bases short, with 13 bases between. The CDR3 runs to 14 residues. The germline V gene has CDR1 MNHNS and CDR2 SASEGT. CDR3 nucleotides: TGTGCCAGCAGTGTGCCAGGGGTCTCCTATGGCTACACCTTC. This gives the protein CASSVPGVSYGYTF.

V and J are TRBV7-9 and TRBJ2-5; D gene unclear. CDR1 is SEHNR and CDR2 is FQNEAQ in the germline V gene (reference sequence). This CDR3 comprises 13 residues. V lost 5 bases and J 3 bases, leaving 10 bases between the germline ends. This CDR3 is CASSPGSEETQYF. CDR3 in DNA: TGTGCCAGCAGCCCAGGTTCCGAAGAGACCCAGTACTTC. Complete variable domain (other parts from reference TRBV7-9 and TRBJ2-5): DTGVSQNPRHKITKRGQNVTFRCDPISEHNRLYWYRQTLGQGPEFLTYFQNEAQLEKSRLLSDRFSAERPKGSFSTLEIQRTEQGDSAMYLCASSPGSEETQYFGPGTRLLVL.